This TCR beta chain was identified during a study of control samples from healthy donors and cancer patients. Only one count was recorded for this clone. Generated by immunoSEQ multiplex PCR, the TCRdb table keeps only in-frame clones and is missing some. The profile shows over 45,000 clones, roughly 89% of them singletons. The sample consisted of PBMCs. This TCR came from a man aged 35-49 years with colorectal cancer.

Written as DNA, the CDR3 is TGTGCCAGCAGCCTACAGGGGGGTGGGTATGAGCAGTTCTTC. It encodes CASSLQGGGYEQFF. The V and J genes are TRBV7-8 and TRBJ2-1; 8 nucleotides agree with TRBD1. CDR1 SGHVS and CDR2 FQNEAQ come from the germline V gene. V dropped 5 bases and J dropped 8; count of bases not matched to a gene: 8. This CDR3 comprises 14 residues.